This T cell receptor (beta chain) stems from a study of technical replicates of blood from a few donors. The CDR3 spans 15 residues. The ends lost 3 bases at V and 3 bases at J; junction bases unmatched: 1. CDR1 is SGHTS, CDR2 YDEGEE, per germline. The data were produced by immunoSEQ multiplex PCR, yet TCRdb's version contains in-frame clones alone and is incomplete. The data hold tens of thousands of clones, with about 97% observed a single time. The source material was T cells isolated from PBMCs. The rearrangement joins TRBV5-8 to TRBJ2-2; 11 bases are a match to TRBD2. The sequence derives from a human donor in good health. CDR3 sequence reads: CASSSLAGDTGELFF. CDR3 bases: TGTGCCAGCAGCTCACTAGCGGGAGACACCGGGGAGCTGTTTTTT. The variable domain in full, with the rest retrieved from reference TRBV5-8 and TRBJ2-2, is EAGVTQSPTHLIKTRGQQATLRCSPISGHTSVYWYQQALGLGLQFLLWYDEGEERNRGNFPPRFSGRQFPNYSSELNVNALELEDSALYLCASSSLAGDTGELFFGEGSRLTVL.